A single sample is the source of the 28 T cell receptor beta chains below, sequenced in a study of T cell responses to AZD1222 COVID-19 vaccine (dated by TCRdb to 2020 to 2023). Explained via the paper, the time point label denotes: about 28 days (+/-7) after the second vaccine dose. Sample treatment or condition, as interpreted from the label and publication: meningococcal conjugate vaccine given as trial control. Library generation was performed with the immunoSEQ multiplex PCR assay. The immuneACCESS repertoire file appears here via TCRdb, limited to in-frame rearrangements. These files lack a portion of the clones; in checked studies, under half of the deficit traces to unresolved V genes, and the cause of the others is not known. The sample has roughly 70,000 clones on record, about 90% of them singletons. The top ten clones comprise about 5.7% of the sample. The starting material was peripheral blood, obtained 28 days after the second dose of the MenACWY control vaccine. The receptors here all came from an adult who received the MenACWY meningococcal vaccine as a control.

The chain uses TRBV3-1 (or the pseudogene TRBV3-2) and TRBJ1-1, with D unresolved. The CDR3 is 13 residues long. Trimming took 0 bases from V and 11 from J, leaving 13 bases between them. Germline CDR1 and CDR2: LGHDT and YNNKEL (reference sequence). CDR3 nucleotide sequence: TGTGCCAGCAGCCAAGATCCTTGGGCCCTGGCTTTCTTT. Protein: CASSQDPWALAFF.

The chain employs TRBV7-2 and TRBJ2-3; 7 nucleotides align to TRBD2. CDR1 and CDR2 (germline): SGHTA, FQGNSA. The ends lost 5 bases at V and 1 base at J; junction bases unmatched: 0. CDR3 size: 13 residues. The CDR3 loop reads CASSGGGTDTQYF. The CDR3 DNA follows: TGTGCCAGCAGCGGGGGGGGCACAGATACGCAGTATTTT. Drawing the rest from reference TRBV7-2 and TRBJ2-3, the complete variable domain is GAGVSQSPSNKVTEKGKDVELRCDPISGHTALYWYRQSLGQGLEFLIYFQGNSAPDKSGLPSDRFSAERTGGSVSTLTIQRTQQEDSAVYLCASSGGGTDTQYFGPGTRLTVL.

The V and J genes are TRBV7-2 and TRBJ1-5; no clear D gene. CDR1 and CDR2 from the germline V gene are SGHTA and FQGNSA. The V gene lost 1 base and the J gene lost 1 base, with 5 bases spanning the gap. This CDR3 contains 14 residues. The CDR3 sequence: CASSLVDSNQPQHF. CDR3 in DNA: TGTGCCAGCAGCTTAGTTGACAGCAATCAGCCCCAGCATTTT. Full variable domain (rest looked up from reference TRBV7-2 and TRBJ1-5): GAGVSQSPSNKVTEKGKDVELRCDPISGHTALYWYRQSLGQGLEFLIYFQGNSAPDKSGLPSDRFSAERTGGSVSTLTIQRTQQEDSAVYLCASSLVDSNQPQHFGDGTRLSIL.

The chain combines TRBV10-3 with TRBJ1-1; D is uncertain. CDR1 is ENHRY and CDR2 is SYGVKD in the germline V gene. The germline V and J ends were trimmed by 4 bases and 3 bases, with 12 bases remaining between them. The CDR3 consists of 14 residues. The CDR3 DNA reads TGTGCCATCAGTGCACGGCGATCGGACACTGAAGCTTTCTTT. As protein: CAISARRSDTEAFF.

This sequence joins TRBV6-5 and TRBJ1-5, with 7 bases matching TRBD1. CDR1 and CDR2 from the germline V gene are MNHEY and SVGAGI. The length of the CDR3 is 14 residues. With V trimmed by 8 bases and J by 1 base, 5 bases remained unmatched. The CDR3 here is CASETGASNQPQHF. The CDR3, as DNA: TGTGCCAGCGAAACAGGGGCAAGCAATCAGCCCCAGCATTTT.

The chain carries TRBV7-3 and TRBJ2-3, with 10 bases that match TRBD1. Germline values: CDR1 SGHTA, CDR2 FQGTGA. CDR3 length: 16 residues. Trimming removed 5 bases from V and 3 bases from J; junction bases left unmatched: 8. Here the CDR3 reads CASSQTGGDGTDTQYF. Here the CDR3 DNA reads TGTGCCAGCAGCCAGACAGGGGGCGACGGGACAGATACGCAGTATTTT.

V is TRBV18 and J is TRBJ1-1, with TRBD1 matching over 8 bases. The germline CDR1 and CDR2 sequences are KGHSH and LQKENI. CDR3 length equals 15 residues. J was trimmed by 4 bases and V by 2 bases; bases with no gene match: 6. The CDR3 DNA is TGTGCCAGCTCACCAAGGACCAGGGGGCCCACTGAAGCTTTCTTT. This codes for CASSPRTRGPTEAFF.

The rearrangement links TRBV9 to TRBJ2-2; the D gene is possibly TRBD1 (6 bases). Per germline, CDR1 SGDLS and CDR2 YYNGEE. The CDR3 is made up of 16 amino acids. V was clipped by 1 base and J by 8 bases, with 18 bases between them. CDR3 in DNA: TGTGCCAGCAGCGTACCTCTGGACAGTAGCTGGGGGGAGCTGTTTTTT. Encoded protein: CASSVPLDSSWGELFF.

This clone appeared a single time. The chain combines TRBV11-2 with TRBJ1-4; TRBD1 matches at 9 bases. CDR1 is SGHAT and CDR2 is FQNNGV in the germline V gene. Germline trimming cut 3 bases from V and 3 bases from J; bases unmatched to any gene: 5. The CDR3 is 16 amino acids. The CDR3 protein is CASSFGQGSSNEKLFF. The CDR3, as DNA: TGTGCCAGCAGCTTTGGACAGGGGTCCTCTAATGAAAAACTGTTTTTT.

The gene calls are TRBV10-3 and TRBJ2-2; D possibly matches TRBD1 or TRBD2 (5 bases each). V was shortened by 4 bases and J by 6 bases, with 12 bases between the two germline ends. The length of the CDR3 is 14 residues. Germline V gene data show CDR1 as ENHRY and CDR2 as SYGVKD. CDR3 bases: TGTGCCATCAGTGGCGTATGGGGGTCCGGGGAGCTGTTTTTT. The encoded protein is CAISGVWGSGELFF.

The chain employs TRBV11-2 and TRBJ1-2, with 7 nucleotides matching TRBD1. Germline V gives CDR1 SGHAT, CDR2 FQNNGV. V lost 3 bases to trimming and J lost 3 bases; unmatched junction nucleotides: 4. The CDR3 extends over 14 amino acids. The CDR3 DNA is TGTGCCAGCAGCTTTGGGACAGCCCACTATGGCTACACCTTC. It encodes CASSFGTAHYGYTF.

J is TRBJ2-1 and V is TRBV14; D unresolved. Trimming removed 1 base at V and 0 bases at J, with 10 bases between. The CDR3 is made up of 16 amino acids. CDR1 SGHDN and CDR2 FVKESK come from the germline V gene. This chain's CDR3 is CASSQAAGFSYNEQFF. CDR3 bases: TGTGCCAGCAGCCAAGCGGCAGGCTTCTCCTACAATGAGCAGTTCTTC.

The chain carries TRBV19 and TRBJ1-6, with no clear D. There are 15 residues in the CDR3. Trimming removed 7 bases at V and 5 bases at J, with 15 bases between. CDR1 LNHDA and CDR2 SQIVND come from the germline V gene (reference sequence). This chain's CDR3 is CASKGSGVDNSPLHF. The CDR3 DNA follows: TGTGCCAGTAAAGGTTCCGGGGTCGATAATTCACCCCTCCACTTT. The variable domain in full, completed from reference TRBV19 and TRBJ1-6, reads DGGITQSPKYLFRKEGQNVTLSCEQNLNHDAMYWYRQDPGQGLRLIYYSQIVNDFQKGDIAEGYSVSREKKESFPLTVTSAQKNPTAFYLCASKGSGVDNSPLHFGNGTRLTVT.

J is TRBJ2-1 and V is TRBV7-2, with 10 bases aligning to TRBD1. The V gene end was trimmed by 5 bases and the J gene end by 5 bases; junction bases not matched to a gene: 6. The CDR3 covers 15 residues. CDR1 and CDR2 (germline): SGHTA, FQGNSA. CDR3 loop: CASSRRDRGNNEQFF. CDR3 DNA: TGTGCCAGCAGCAGGAGGGACAGGGGCAACAATGAGCAGTTCTTC.

The J gene is TRBJ2-7, the V gene TRBV6-2 or TRBV6-3; 8 bases line up with TRBD2. Germline V gives CDR1 MNHEY, CDR2 SVGEGT. CDR3 length equals 16 residues. V was pared by 2 bases and J by 4 bases, with 10 bases of the junction left unmatched. CDR3 bases: TGTGCCAGCAGTTACGAGGACGGGAGGGCCGGGTACGAGCAGTACTTC. Protein: CASSYEDGRAGYEQYF.

The chain joins TRBV5-4 to TRBJ1-5; D remains unclear. Between the trimmed V and J ends, which lost 4 bases and 2 bases, there was a span of 16 bases. Looked up from germline, CDR1 is SGHNT and CDR2 is YYREEE (reference sequence). There are 16 residues in the CDR3. The CDR3 protein is CASSDSGGMGNQPQHF. CDR3 in DNA: TGTGCCAGCAGCGATTCGGGAGGAATGGGCAATCAGCCCCAGCATTTT.

In this sample, this clone turned up once. This rearrangement joins TRBV29-1 to TRBJ1-2, with a possible D match to TRBD1 (5 bases). CDR1 is SQVTM and CDR2 is ANQGSEA in the germline V gene. The V gene lost 3 bases and the J gene lost 8 bases, with 13 bases spanning the gap. CDR3 length: 12 residues. CDR3 sequence: CSVDAGIGGYTF. The CDR3 DNA is TGCAGCGTTGACGCAGGGATAGGGGGCTACACCTTC.

V gene TRBV28 combines with J gene TRBJ2-1, with D perhaps matching TRBD1 or TRBD2 (5 bases each). CDR1 MDHEN and CDR2 SYDVKM come from the germline V gene. This CDR3 spans 15 amino acids. V was trimmed by 2 bases and J by 4 bases, leaving 12 bases between them. This CDR3 reads CASSLPLAGYNEQFF. The CDR3 nucleotides read TGTGCCAGCAGTTTACCCCTAGCAGGGTACAATGAGCAGTTCTTC.

This sequence joins TRBV2 and TRBJ2-1; D is perhaps TRBD2 (6 bases). The V end lost 7 bases, the J end lost 6 bases, and 13 bases lay between the germline ends. This CDR3 contains 13 residues. Per the germline V gene, CDR1 is SNHLY and CDR2 is FYNNEI. CDR3 DNA sequence: TGTGCCAGCACCAAGGCGGGAATCAATGAGCAGTTCTTC. Translating gives CASTKAGINEQFF.

The chain couples TRBV19 to TRBJ2-5; D unresolved. V shed 7 bases and J shed 7 bases, with 13 bases lying between them. This CDR3 spans 12 amino acids. Germline CDR1 is LNHDA and CDR2 is SQIVND (reference sequence). Here the CDR3 reads CASKASLGTQYF. For the CDR3, the DNA is TGTGCCAGTAAAGCCTCCCTGGGGACCCAGTACTTC.

This chain uses TRBV6-5 with TRBJ1-4, with D possibly TRBD1 on 5 matching bases. This CDR3 comprises 12 residues. Germline assignment: CDR1 MNHEY and CDR2 SVGAGI. The V end was cut by 8 bases, the J end by 2 bases, with 6 bases between. The CDR3 spells CASGGTNEKLFF. CDR3 nucleotide sequence: TGTGCCAGCGGGGGGACTAATGAAAAACTGTTTTTT.

V gene TRBV27 combines with J gene TRBJ2-2; 9 bases are a match to TRBD1. CDR1 and CDR2 from the germline V gene are MNHEY and SMNVEV (reference sequence). The CDR3 spans 14 residues. J was trimmed by 9 bases and V by 4 bases; bases with no gene match: 6. CDR3 amino acids: CASSSGQGIRELFF. DNA of the CDR3: TGTGCCAGCAGTTCCGGACAGGGGATAAGGGAGCTGTTTTTT.

The CDR3 sequence: CASSFRGTDTQYF. The CDR3 DNA sequence: TGTGCCAGCAGTTTTCGGGGCACAGATACGCAGTATTTT. The gene calls are TRBV27 and TRBJ2-3; D gene unclear. V was clipped by 3 bases and J by 1 base, with 5 bases between them. This CDR3 has 13 residues. Germline CDR1 reads MNHEY; CDR2 reads SMNVEV (reference sequence).

The genes are TRBV10-3 and TRBJ1-1, with TRBD1 matching 7 bases. J gave up 1 base and V 0 bases, and 5 bases lay outside the gene matches. The germline V gene has CDR1 ENHRY and CDR2 SYGVKD. CDR3 length equals 16 residues. The CDR3: CAISESEGASNTEAFF. The CDR3 coding sequence is TGTGCCATCAGTGAGTCTGAGGGGGCCTCGAACACTGAAGCTTTCTTT.

V usage is TRBV19 and J usage is TRBJ1-4; a possible D gene is TRBD1 (5 bases). Germline CDR1 reads LNHDA; CDR2 reads SQIVND (reference sequence). There are 12 residues in the CDR3. V was pared by 6 bases and J by 7 bases, with 9 bases between. For the CDR3, the DNA is TGTGCCAGTAGGAGGGGCGGTGAAAAACTGTTTTTT. Its protein product is CASRRGGEKLFF.

The chain is built from TRBV7-2 and TRBJ2-7, with a tentative D call TRBD1 (5 bases). Germline CDR1 SGHTA, CDR2 FQGNSA. V was trimmed by 5 bases and J by 7 bases, leaving 15 bases between them. This CDR3 is built from 13 residues. CDR3: CASSGGARGEQYF. CDR3 nucleotides: TGTGCCAGCAGCGGTGGGGCCCGCGGAGAGCAGTACTTC.

The rearrangement links TRBV6-5 to TRBJ2-2; 7 bases fit TRBD1. The CDR3 totals 11 residues. CDR1 MNHEY and CDR2 SVGAGI come from the germline V gene. The trim removed 8 bases at V and 9 bases at J, leaving 3 bases unmatched. DNA of the CDR3: TGTGCCAGCGGGGACAGAAGGGAGCTGTTTTTT. Translation gives CASGDRRELFF.

This clone showed up just once. V usage is TRBV30 and J usage is TRBJ2-1; D may be TRBD1 (6 bases). Deletions cut 4 bases from V and 5 bases from J, with 18 bases between. This CDR3 is 15 amino acids long. CDR1 GTSNPN and CDR2 SVGIG come from the germline V gene (reference sequence). The CDR3 loop is CAWTLPGTHHNEQFF. The DNA of the CDR3 is TGTGCCTGGACCCTCCCCGGGACACACCACAATGAGCAGTTCTTC.